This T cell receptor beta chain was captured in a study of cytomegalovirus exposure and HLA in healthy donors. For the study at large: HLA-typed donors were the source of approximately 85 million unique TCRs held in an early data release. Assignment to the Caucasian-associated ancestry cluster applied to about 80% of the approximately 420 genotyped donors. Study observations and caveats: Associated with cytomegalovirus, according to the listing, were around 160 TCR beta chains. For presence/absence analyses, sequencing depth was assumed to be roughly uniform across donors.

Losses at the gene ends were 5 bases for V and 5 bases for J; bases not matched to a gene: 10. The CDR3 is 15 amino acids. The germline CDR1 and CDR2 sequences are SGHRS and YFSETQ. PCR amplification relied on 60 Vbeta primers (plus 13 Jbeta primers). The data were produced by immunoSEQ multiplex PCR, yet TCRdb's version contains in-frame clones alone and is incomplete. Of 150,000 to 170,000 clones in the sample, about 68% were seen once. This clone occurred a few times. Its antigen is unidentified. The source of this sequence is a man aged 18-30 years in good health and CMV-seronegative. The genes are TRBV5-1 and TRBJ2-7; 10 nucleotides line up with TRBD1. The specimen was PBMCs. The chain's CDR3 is CASRSGRQGAHEQYF. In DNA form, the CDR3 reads TGCGCCAGCAGGAGTGGGAGACAGGGGGCGCACGAGCAGTACTTC.